This TCR beta chain appears in the sequencing data of a study of technical replicates of blood from a few donors. The assay was immunoSEQ multiplex PCR, and TCRdb's table has in-frame clones only and misses some. The table includes roughly 68,000 clones, approximately 93% detected once. V was shortened by 0 bases and J by 0 bases, with 10 bases between the two germline ends. CDR3 length: 16 amino acids. Per the germline V gene, CDR1 is SGHDT and CDR2 is YYEEEE. The receptor's source is a human donor in good health. Some clones in this sample may be carry-over from other donors' samples. The sample comprised PBMCs. The rearrangement links TRBV5-6 to TRBJ1-3; maybe TRBD1 (6 bases). As DNA, the CDR3 is TGTGCCAGCAGCTTGGGTAGGGGGAACTCTGGAAACACCATATATTTT. It encodes CASSLGRGNSGNTIYF.